The entry below describes one T cell receptor (beta chain). The data derive from a study of blood T cell repertoires in COVID-19. V was pared by 1 base and J by 5 bases, with 7 bases of the junction left unmatched. CDR1 is SEHNR and CDR2 is FQNEAQ in the germline V gene (reference sequence). The CDR3 is 16 residues long. Generated by immunoSEQ multiplex PCR, the TCRdb table keeps only in-frame clones and is missing some. The profile shows 90,000 to 150,000 clones, 85% to 90% of them singletons. The sequencing sample was made of peripheral blood. V is TRBV7-9 and J is TRBJ2-5, with 10 bases identical to TRBD2. This receptor was identified in a man in his 70s with active or convalescent COVID-19. The CDR3 spells CASSLGAGGLWETQYF. The CDR3 DNA follows: TGTGCCAGCAGCTTAGGAGCGGGAGGGCTGTGGGAGACCCAGTACTTC.